The T cell receptor beta chain under discussion was sequenced for a study of blood T cell repertoires in COVID-19. In the study overall: The United States, Italy and Spain supplied acute and convalescent COVID-19 samples. T cells, B-cell-depleted T cells, or PBMCs supplied cDNA or gDNA.

Germline lookup yields CDR1 LGHNA and CDR2 YNFKEQ. V lost 0 bases, J lost 7 bases, and 17 bases lay in between. The CDR3 length is 16 residues. Clones were read by immunoSEQ multiplex PCR, and TCRdb kept only the in-frame ones, dropping some. The sample shows under 150,000 clones, approximately 84% of them seen only once. The sequence was collected from a human donor in a cohort sampled during active COVID-19. Specimen: peripheral blood. This chain uses TRBV4-2 with TRBJ2-3; a possible D gene is TRBD2 (7 bases). Here the CDR3 reads CASSQDRRGGANTQYF. CDR3 DNA sequence: TGTGCCAGCAGCCAAGACCGGAGGGGGGGGGCAAATACGCAGTATTTT.